These T cell receptor beta chains were read from a single sample in a study of beta chain features in type 1 diabetes. TCRdb's copy holds only in-frame clones and misses some; the assay was immunoSEQ multiplex PCR. This table holds 150,000 to 200,000 clones, approximately 9.1% found once. Sequencing was carried out using central memory CD4+ T cells from blood. These receptors all come from a woman aged 18-29 years in good health. The CDR3 runs from the conserved cysteine through the conserved F or W. A D gene is named only where the DNA matches it firmly. Clone size is stated in some rows and not others, as once, few, many or a class when expanded.

V	size	J	D	CDR3	DNA
TRBV29-1	.	TRBJ1-5	.	CSVELSGGQPQHF	TGCAGCGTTGAACTGTCGGGAGGGCAGCCCCAGCATTTT
TRBV10-3	.	TRBJ1-5	.	CAISETTKEGQPQHF	TGTGCCATCAGTGAGACAACCAAGGAGGGTCAGCCCCAGCATTTT
TRBV4-1	few	TRBJ1-1	.	CASSQDAAGGTEAFF	TGCGCCAGCAGCCAAGATGCTGCGGGGGGTACTGAAGCTTTCTTT
TRBV5-4	many	TRBJ1-1	.	CASSMDGNTEAFF	TGTGCCAGCAGCATGGACGGGAACACTGAAGCTTTCTTT
TRBV5-4	.	TRBJ2-5	.	CASSRTGQETQYF	TGTGCCAGCAGCCGGACTGGGCAAGAGACCCAGTACTTC
TRBV11-2	.	TRBJ2-1	.	CASSLELDRGSEQFF	TGTGCCAGCAGCTTAGAACTAGACCGAGGTAGTGAGCAGTTCTTC
TRBV19	few	TRBJ2-1	TRBD2	CASSIDTSLAGDVYEQFF	TGTGCCAGTAGTATAGATACCTCTCTAGCGGGAGATGTGTATGAGCAGTTCTTC
TRBV25-1	.	TRBJ1-3	TRBD1	CASSDGTGSWGNTIYF	TGTGCCAGCAGTGACGGGACAGGGTCCTGGGGAAACACCATATATTTT
TRBV6-1	.	TRBJ2-1	TRBD2	CASSESAGAYNEQFF	TGTGCCAGCAGTGAGTCAGCGGGAGCCTACAATGAGCAGTTCTTC
TRBV6-6	.	TRBJ1-2	.	CASSYSTDSGNGYTF	TGTGCCAGCAGTTACTCGACGGATTCGGGGAATGGCTACACCTTC
TRBV5-6	few	TRBJ1-6	TRBD1	CASSFDRGHSPLHF	TGTGCCAGCAGCTTTGACAGGGGCCATTCACCCCTCCACTTT
TRBV2	few	TRBJ2-3	.	CASNRDSTDTQYF	TGTGCCAGCAACAGGGATTCAACAGATACGCAGTATTTT
TRBV4-3	few	TRBJ1-2	.	CASSPLDNNGYTF	TGCGCCAGCAGTCCTCTCGACAACAATGGCTACACCTTC
TRBV5-1	.	TRBJ2-5	.	CASSFVQGEETQYF	TGCGCCAGCAGCTTTGTACAGGGCGAAGAGACCCAGTACTTC
TRBV14	few	TRBJ2-6	.	CASSQDSTTSRPRGANVLTF	TGTGCCAGCAGCCAAGATAGCACGACTTCTCGTCCTCGTGGGGCCAACGTCCTGACTTTC
TRBV7-2	few	TRBJ2-5	.	CASSQQGGQETQYF	TGTGCCAGCAGCCAGCAGGGTGGTCAAGAGACCCAGTACTTC
TRBV6-5	few	TRBJ1-5	TRBD1	CASSYSGQGNQPQHF	TGTGCCAGCAGTTACTCGGGACAGGGGAATCAGCCCCAGCATTTT
TRBV6-6	few	TRBJ1-5	TRBD1	CASRLDRVYQPQHF	TGTGCCAGCAGGCTGGACAGGGTATATCAGCCCCAGCATTTT
TRBV7-9	.	TRBJ2-1	TRBD1	CASSPRGSSYNEQFF	TGTGCCAGCAGCCCCAGGGGGAGCTCCTACAATGAGCAGTTCTTC
TRBV5-1	few	TRBJ2-1	.	CASSLDQEGEQFF	TGCGCCAGCAGCTTGGACCAGGAGGGTGAGCAGTTCTTC
TRBV5-4	few	TRBJ2-5	TRBD2	CASIRSQGGKETQYF	TGTGCCAGCATCCGGAGCCAGGGAGGGAAAGAGACCCAGTACTTC
TRBV18	few	TRBJ2-7	TRBD1	CASSPPGQGLGEQYF	TGTGCCAGCTCACCACCGGGACAGGGGCTGGGGGAGCAGTACTTC
TRBV2	few	TRBJ2-5	.	CASSGQVQETQYF	TGTGCCAGCAGCGGACAAGTACAAGAGACCCAGTACTTC
TRBV2	few	TRBJ2-2	.	CASRGYTGELFF	TGTGCCAGCCGGGGTTACACCGGGGAGCTGTTTTTT
TRBV14	few	TRBJ2-1	.	CASSQVSVYNEQFF	TGTGCCAGCAGCCAAGTATCAGTTTACAATGAGCAGTTCTTC
TRBV6-6	.	TRBJ1-1	TRBD1	CASSLPGQGTEAFF	TGTGCCAGCAGTTTACCCGGACAGGGCACTGAAGCTTTCTTT
TRBV25-1	.	TRBJ1-5	.	CASSGQHNQPQHF	TGTGCCAGCAGTGGACAGCACAATCAGCCCCAGCATTTT
TRBV11-1	.	TRBJ2-7	.	CASSLGWASGEQYF	TGTGCCAGCAGCTTAGGGTGGGCGAGCGGCGAGCAGTACTTC
TRBV10-3	.	TRBJ1-1	.	CAISESGGTNTEAFF	TGTGCCATCAGTGAGTCGGGGGGGACGAACACTGAAGCTTTCTTT
TRBV18	.	TRBJ2-3	.	CASSPGGLGADTQYF	TGTGCCAGCTCACCAGGGGGCCTAGGTGCTGATACGCAGTATTTT
TRBV19	.	TRBJ1-1	.	CASLENTEAFF	TGTGCCAGTCTAGAGAACACTGAAGCTTTCTTT